This entry is about one TCR beta chain. Its antigen remains unknown. Trimming stripped 1 base from V and 2 bases from J, with 17 bases between. The CDR3 is made up of 16 amino acids. The germline V gene has CDR1 DFQATT and CDR2 SNEGSKA (reference sequence). The sample belongs to a study of regulatory T cells in long-lasting Graves disease. General study findings and limits: Possibly, too few samples lowered accuracy. Newly diagnosed Graves' patients exceeded persistent ones in TCR diversity.

Assembly of TCR beta libraries relied on iRepertoire HTBI primers together with Arm-PCR of CDR3 regions. MiXCR, run by TCRdb on the multiplex PCR reads, gives a single entry per CDR3 protein. Here the sample spans 400,000 to 500,000 distinct CDR3 sequences, roughly 23% being singletons. Time point described: persistent/refractory GD, antithyroid drugs over 5 years with positive TRAb. PBMC RNA was the source of the TCR library. The EDTA tubes were filled with around 8.1 milliliters of drawn peripheral blood. V gene TRBV20-1 combines with J gene TRBJ1-1, with D possibly being TRBD1 (5 bases). This receptor was taken from a female donor with Graves disease. The specimen was peripheral blood mononuclear cells (PBMCs), collected when the disease was refractory, from a patient treated with antithyroid drugs. The CDR3 loop is CSARGSERGPNTEAFF. CDR3 bases: TGCAGTGCTAGAGGTAGCGAACGGGGCCCCAACACTGAAGCTTTCTTT.